These 14 T cell receptor beta chains originate from one sample sequenced in a study of blood T cell repertoires in COVID-19. Sequencing was performed with immunoSEQ multiplex PCR; in TCRdb, only in-frame clones are kept and a portion is missing. The data show around 99,000 clones, about 80% seen once. Source material: peripheral blood. These receptors originate from a man between 65 and 79 years old with acute or convalescent COVID-19.

The chain recombines TRBV5-4 with TRBJ2-7; tentatively, D is TRBD2 (6 bases). This CDR3 comprises 16 residues. Per germline, CDR1 SGHNT and CDR2 YYREEE (reference sequence). Trimming removed 3 bases at V and 2 bases at J, with 18 bases between. The CDR3 region is CASSWGVDTPTYEQYF. The CDR3 coding sequence is TGTGCCAGCAGCTGGGGGGTGGATACACCAACCTACGAGCAGTACTTC.

The rearrangement links TRBV7-8 to TRBJ2-5; 13 bases match TRBD2. Germline CDR1 is SGHVS and CDR2 is FQNEAQ. V trimming: 5 bases; J trimming: 11 bases; junction bases outside the gene matches: 5. The CDR3 loop spans 13 amino acids. The CDR3 DNA reads as TGTGCCAGCAGCGCCGGGACTAGCGGGGATCAGTACTTC. Its protein product is CASSAGTSGDQYF.

V and J are TRBV10-3 and TRBJ1-6; 8 nucleotides align to TRBD1. Trimming removed 5 bases from V and 6 bases from J; junction bases left unmatched: 9. The germline V gene encodes CDR1 ENHRY and CDR2 SYGVKD. CDR3 length: 16 residues. The CDR3 region is CAISQRQGLTNSPLHF. The CDR3 nucleotides read TGTGCCATCAGTCAAAGACAGGGGCTAACTAATTCACCCCTCCACTTT.

J is TRBJ2-3 and V is TRBV9, with 7 bases lining up with TRBD1. The germline gives CDR1 SGDLS, CDR2 YYNGEE. CDR3 length: 16 residues. The trim removed 0 bases at V and 3 bases at J, leaving 7 bases unmatched. The CDR3 DNA is TGTGCCAGCAGCGTAGGAGGGGGCAGGGGGACAGATACGCAGTATTTT. Protein sequence: CASSVGGGRGTDTQYF. Based on the CDR3 plus reference TRBV9 and TRBJ2-3, the full variable domain is DSGVTQTPKHLITATGQRVTLRCSPRSGDLSVYWYQQSLDQGLQFLIQYYNGEERAKGNILERFSAQQFPDLHSELNLSSLELGDSALYFCASSVGGGRGTDTQYFGPGTRLTVL.

About this clone: An end of the junction does not agree with germline; a read error may underlie this. The chain is built from TRBV6-1 and TRBJ1-1; D perhaps matches TRBD1 (5 bases). This CDR3 has 14 amino acids. Germline CDR1 reads MNHNS; CDR2 reads SASEGT. CDR3 sequence (DNA): TGTGCCAGCAGTGAAGGCCAGGGAGGGTCTGGAGGCTTTTTT. This translates into CASSEGQGGSGGFF.

V gene TRBV19 combines with J gene TRBJ1-5; 7 bases agree with TRBD1. Germline V gives CDR1 LNHDA, CDR2 SQIVND (reference sequence). Germline trimming cut 5 bases from V and 2 bases from J; bases unmatched to any gene: 12. The length of the CDR3 is 17 residues. The CDR3 bases are TGTGCCAGTAGTGATCCGGGTCAGGGGGGAGGCAATCAGCCCCAGCATTTT. This sequence encodes CASSDPGQGGGNQPQHF.

This clone was detected once. The chain employs TRBV7-9 and TRBJ1-6, with D perhaps TRBD1 (6 bases). Germline V gene data show CDR1 as SEHNR and CDR2 as FQNEAQ (reference sequence). The CDR3 runs to 17 residues. Trimming took 5 bases from V and 8 from J, leaving 22 bases between them. The CDR3 spells CASSRLQGIGMDSPLHF. CDR3 sequence (DNA): TGTGCCAGCAGCAGATTACAGGGAATTGGCATGGATTCACCCCTCCACTTT.

The chain couples TRBV2 to TRBJ1-1, with TRBD1 matching over 8 bases. Germline V CDR1 and CDR2: SNHLY, FYNNEI. This CDR3 is built from 13 residues. The trim removed 7 bases at V and 11 bases at J, leaving 12 bases unmatched. CDR3 amino acids: CASNNGQGGWAFF. The CDR3 DNA follows: TGTGCCAGCAATAACGGACAGGGCGGGTGGGCTTTCTTT.

This chain uses TRBV15 with TRBJ1-5; D might be TRBD1 (5 bases). The CDR3 length is 16 residues. The germline CDR1 and CDR2 sequences are LNHNV and YYDKDF (reference sequence). The germline V and J ends were trimmed by 1 base and 2 bases, with 12 bases remaining between them. CDR3 sequence (DNA): TGTGCCACCAGCAGAGGCTCAGGGAATCGCAATCAGCCCCAGCATTTT. Its protein product is CATSRGSGNRNQPQHF.

This chain connects TRBV10-3 to TRBJ1-2; 9 bases are a match to TRBD1. This CDR3 has 14 residues. Germline V lookup: CDR1 ENHRY, CDR2 SYGVKD. V lost 6 bases and J lost 5; bases outside the gene matches: 7. The CDR3 is CAIRGTGREYGYTF. CDR3 DNA sequence: TGTGCCATCAGAGGGACAGGGCGAGAATATGGCTACACCTTC.

This clone is a singleton in its sample. The chain joins TRBV27 to TRBJ2-1; D is uncertain. The CDR3 length is 16 residues. Per the germline V gene, CDR1 is MNHEY and CDR2 is SMNVEV (reference sequence). Between the trimmed V and J ends, which lost 5 bases and 0 bases, there was a span of 14 bases. This chain's CDR3 is CASSPSWSSSYNEQFF. CDR3 nucleotide sequence: TGTGCCAGCAGTCCCTCGTGGTCGAGCTCCTACAATGAGCAGTTCTTC.

This sequence joins TRBV7-2 and TRBJ2-5; a weak D match, TRBD2 (5 bases). This CDR3 contains 14 residues. Between the trimmed V and J ends, which lost 1 base and 2 bases, there was a span of 8 bases. CDR1 is SGHTA, CDR2 FQGNSA, per germline. DNA for the CDR3: TGTGCCAGCAGCTTAGGGACTCAACAAGAGACCCAGTACTTC. It is translated as CASSLGTQQETQYF.

The sample holds a few counts of this clone. The rearrangement joins TRBV6-5 to TRBJ1-6; D is possibly TRBD1 (5 bases). Trimming removed 5 bases at V and 5 bases at J, with 10 bases between. In germline, CDR1 is MNHEY, CDR2 SVGAGI. This CDR3 spans 14 amino acids. The CDR3, as DNA: TGTGCCAGCAGTCGGGGGACGGATAATTCACCCCTCCACTTT. This encodes CASSRGTDNSPLHF.

This chain joins TRBV5-1 and TRBJ2-2, with TRBD1 matching 10 bases. CDR3 length: 14 residues. J was trimmed by 4 bases and V by 7 bases; bases with no gene match: 4. CDR1 and CDR2 from the germline V gene are SGHRS and YFSETQ. This CDR3 is CASSGTGVTGELFF. DNA for the CDR3: TGCGCCAGCTCCGGGACAGGGGTCACCGGGGAGCTGTTTTTT.